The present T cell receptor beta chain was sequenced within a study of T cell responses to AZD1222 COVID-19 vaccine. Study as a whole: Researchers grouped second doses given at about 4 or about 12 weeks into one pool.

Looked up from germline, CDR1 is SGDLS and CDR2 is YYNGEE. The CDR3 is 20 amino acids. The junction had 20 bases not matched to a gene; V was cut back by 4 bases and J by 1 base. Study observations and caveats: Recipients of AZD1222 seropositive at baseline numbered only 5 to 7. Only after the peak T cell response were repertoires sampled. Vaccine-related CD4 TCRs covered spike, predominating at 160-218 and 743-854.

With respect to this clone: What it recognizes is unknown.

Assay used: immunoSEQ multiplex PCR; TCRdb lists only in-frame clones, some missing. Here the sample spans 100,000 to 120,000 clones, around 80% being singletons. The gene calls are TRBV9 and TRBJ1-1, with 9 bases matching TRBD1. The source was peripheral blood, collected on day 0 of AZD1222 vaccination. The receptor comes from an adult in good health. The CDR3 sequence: CASSPRGGPGQGNANTEAFF. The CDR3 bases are TGTGCCAGCAGCCCACGGGGGGGCCCGGGACAGGGAAATGCGAACACTGAAGCTTTCTTT. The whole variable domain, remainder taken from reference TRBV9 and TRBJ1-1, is DSGVTQTPKHLITATGQRVTLRCSPRSGDLSVYWYQQSLDQGLQFLIQYYNGEERAKGNILERFSAQQFPDLHSELNLSSLELGDSALYFCASSPRGGPGQGNANTEAFFGQGTRLTVV.